What follows is one T cell receptor beta chain and its context. What it recognizes is unknown. With 7 bases clipped from V and 4 bases from J, the junction kept 5 bases outside the gene matches. The CDR3 consists of 13 residues. Per the germline V gene, CDR1 is SGHNT and CDR2 is YYREEE (reference sequence). Vbeta (60) and Jbeta (13) primers were used in the PCR. Clones were sequenced by immunoSEQ multiplex PCR, and TCRdb holds only the in-frame ones, with some missing. Of approximately 220,000 clones listed, 65% to 90% were seen once; the top ten hold 1.2% to 1.5%. The sample is drawn from a study of cytomegalovirus exposure and HLA in healthy donors. Overall study results and limits: The classifier reportedly diagnosed cytomegalovirus status with high sensitivity and specificity. According to the study, around 180 TCR beta chains were cytomegalovirus-associated. Judged likely to be a sequencing artifact was a cluster of highly shared sequence variants.

This chain joins TRBV5-4 and TRBJ1-1, with 9 bases identical to TRBD1. The sample consisted of PBMCs. The TCR comes from a girl between 10 and 17 years old in good health and CMV-seronegative. The CDR3 DNA reads as TGTGCCAGCTTGAAGACAGGGGGCACTGAAGCTTTCTTT. Amino acid sequence: CASLKTGGTEAFF.